The following is a T cell receptor (beta chain) sequence with its context. The junction differs from germline at one of its ends, possibly a read error. These data originate in a study of blood T cells in healthy people across ages. The use of a sample-barcoded 5' primer and a J-beta primer mix characterized a second PCR of roughly 6 to 11 cycles. MiXCR was run by TCRdb on the 5' RACE reads, yielding one entry per CDR3 protein. The table lists fewer than 2,000,000 distinct CDR3 sequences, almost 35% of them singletons. The CDR3 sequence is 15 residues long. Germline-derived CDR1 and CDR2 are MGHRA and YSYEKL.

This sequence originates from a woman in her 30s in good health. The source material was blood. The V and J genes are TRBV4-1 and TRBJ1-2; D is unresolved. CDR3 protein: CASSQDSLGNYDYTF. DNA for the CDR3: TGCGCCAGCAGCCAAGATTCGTTGGGGAATTATGACTACACCTTC.